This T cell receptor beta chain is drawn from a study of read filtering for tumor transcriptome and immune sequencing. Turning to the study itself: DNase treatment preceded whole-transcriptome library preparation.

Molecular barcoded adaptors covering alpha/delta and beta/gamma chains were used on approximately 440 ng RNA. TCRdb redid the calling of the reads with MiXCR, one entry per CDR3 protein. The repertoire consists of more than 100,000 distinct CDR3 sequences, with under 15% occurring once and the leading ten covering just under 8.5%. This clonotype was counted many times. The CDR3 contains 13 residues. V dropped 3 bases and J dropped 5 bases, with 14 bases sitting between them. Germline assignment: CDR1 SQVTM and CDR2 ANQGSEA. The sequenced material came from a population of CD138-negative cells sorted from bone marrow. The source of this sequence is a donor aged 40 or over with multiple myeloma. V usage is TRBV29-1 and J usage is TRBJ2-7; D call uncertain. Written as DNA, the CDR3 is TGCAGCGTTGATGGGGTCGTTGGTGACGAGCAGTACTTC. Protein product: CSVDGVVGDEQYF.